Listed below are T cell receptor beta chains from one sample, sequenced in a study of molecular identifiers for immune sequencing clone quantification. One entry per CDR3 protein, called by TCRdb with MiXCR from the PCR reads. The sample includes about 510,000 distinct CDR3 sequences, roughly 24% of them seen just once. Source material: naive CD8+ T cells from blood, with Jurkat cell RNA spiked in. Receptors were obtained from a human donor in good health. Some libraries in this study had Jurkat cell RNA spiked in. Each CDR3 is given without its conserved first and last residue.

TRBJ2-7,TRBV28,ASSIRGNEQY
TRBJ2-5,TRBV5-6,ASSLAVGTGSVETQY
TRBJ2-7,TRBV28,ASSLPLAGVGYGIYEQY
TRBJ2-1,TRBV12-3/TRBV12-4,ASSLWSGYNEQF
TRBJ2-1,TRBV20-1,SATHSGSSYNEQF
TRBJ2-3,TRBV30,ACLNHRVVWTDTQY
TRBJ2-2,TRBV27,ASSSGTPDTGELF
TRBJ2-6,TRBV4-1,ASSQEPALSDSGANVLT
TRBJ2-5,TRBV7-2,ASSPWVGGLQETQY
TRBJ2-7,TRBV27,ASSLTLVSYEQY